The T cell receptor (beta chain) described here comes from a study of siplizumab effects on memory and regulatory T cells (dated by TCRdb to the late 2010s). Study-wide context: The study examined how the anti-CD2 antibody siplizumab affects alloreactive T-cell subsets in allogeneic mixed lymphocyte reactions built from human PBMCs.

Receptor amplification or capture employed the immunoSEQ multiplex PCR assay. The deep sequencing platform assayed about 10^5 TCR templates per sample. Genomic DNA extracted from sorted T cells was used for TCRbeta CDR3 sequencing. As for how the authors treated the data: The R programming language was used for the clonal analysis of the TCRbeta CDR3 data. Alloreactive CD4+ and CD8+ clones were defined by comparing unstimulated samples with post-reaction CFSE-low samples. By matching sequences to the repertoires of sorted unstimulated Treg and non-Treg cells, each alloreactive CD4+ clone was assigned a regulatory or non-regulatory origin. The immuneACCESS repertoire file appears here via TCRdb, limited to in-frame rearrangements. These files lack a portion of the clones; in checked studies, under half of the deficit traces to unresolved V genes, and the cause of the others is not known. V and J calls plus clone size are reproduced from that table; the DNA served to infer D and trimming. Here the sample has just under 85,000 clones; 87% occur a single time. The ten most abundant clones make up over 1.5% of the sample.

Sorted unstimulated T cells and proliferating T cells recovered from mixed lymphocyte reactions underwent TCRbeta CDR3 sequencing. Fresh whole blood from around 11 HLA-typed healthy donors was used to isolate PBMCs. To map where alloreactive clones came from, CD4+ regulatory T cells in the unstimulated state were FACS-sorted. The paper as a whole reports these results and caveats: In reactions with siplizumab, an average of 68.8% of mappable alloreactive CD4+ clones were Treg-derived, compared with 25% to 30% in control reactions. Sequences below about 10^-5 frequency were poorly captured, so only a minor fraction of alloreactive clones could be mapped to unstimulated subsets. The cumulative frequency of alloreactive sequences that could be traced back to unstimulated CD4+ memory T cells was significantly reduced by siplizumab. Whether proliferating Tregs from siplizumab cultures were suppressive was not functionally confirmed. About 75-96% of proliferating CD4+ or CD8+ clones could not be given a naive or memory phenotype. Compared with memory T cells, unstimulated naive T cells appeared more diverse, and naive cells seemed to make a substantial contribution to the alloresponse.

Remarks on this clone: Its recognized antigen is unknown. No much larger clone is present one base from it, and per-base qualities are unavailable.

The CDR1 and CDR2 encoded by the germline V gene are SGHRS and YFSETQ. From the cysteine up to the phenylalanine, the CDR3 has a length of 15 residues. Solely the CDR3 DNA is kept, with 45 bases framed from the first base. Relative to germline, V is 4 bases shorter and J is 8 bases shorter, with 16 bases between their ends. Recombination joined TRBV5-1 with TRBJ1-6; the D gene is perhaps TRBD1, from 5 matching bases. The sequencing input was Tregs sorted from blood. The TCR comes from a human donor in good health. The CDR3 loop reads CASSPGWGDHSPLHF. At the DNA level, the sequence is TGCGCCAGCAGCCCCGGATGGGGGGATCATTCACCCCTCCACTTT.